This TCR beta chain stems from a study of spatial heterogeneity in lung cancer. TCRdb re-derived calls from the 5' RACE reads in MiXCR, one entry per CDR3 protein. The sample comprises around 40,000 distinct CDR3 sequences, about 5.2% of which are singletons, and approximately 25% rests with the top ten. V was cut by 7 bases and J by 6 bases, with 25 bases left in between. The CDR3 is made up of 15 amino acids. Germline loops: CDR1 DFQATT, CDR2 SNEGSKA (reference sequence). The sample's time point: sample taken at primary tumor resection. Approximately 70 TRACERx patients with early, untreated non-small cell lung cancer donated samples. Sequencing covered unsorted whole RNA taken from tumor, nontumor lung or frozen PBMC.

The material was PBMCs, obtained at surgery. This rearrangement joins TRBV20-1 to TRBJ2-7; the D is unclear. This clonotype was obtained from a female donor with early-stage non-small cell lung cancer. CDR3: CSVEPLGRLPREQYF. In DNA form, the CDR3 reads TGCAGTGTCGAGCCTCTAGGACGCCTACCTCGCGAGCAGTACTTC.